A selection of T cell receptor beta chains follows, all from one sample in a study of blood T cell repertoires in COVID-19. The assay was immunoSEQ multiplex PCR, and TCRdb's table has in-frame clones only and misses some. The top ten hold under 15% of the sample, which has over 90,000 clones, over 70% seen once. Material: peripheral blood. The receptors originated from a human donor in a cohort sampled during active or convalescent COVID-19. The CDR3 runs from the conserved cysteine through the conserved F or W. Fields, in order: J gene, V gene, CDR3 length, CDR3 protein.

TRBJ1-3,TRBV18,16,CASSTRDTLSGNTIYF
TRBJ2-7,TRBV18,15,CASSPVAGAFYEQYF
TRBJ1-5,TRBV7-6,15,CASSSGQGGNQPQHF
TRBJ1-2,TRBV6-5,15,CASSFMPNGSEDYTF
TRBJ2-1,TRBV24-1,15,CATSDRIRRINEQFF
TRBJ2-7,TRBV6-6,16,CASSRTGSPLGYEQYF
TRBJ1-6,TRBV3-1/TRBV3-2,15,CASSQGTGNNSPLHF
TRBJ1-1,TRBV19,14,CASSMTRVASEAFF
TRBJ1-1,TRBV12-5,16,CASGLVPRRGGTEAFF
TRBJ1-2,TRBV10-3,16,CAITDQGAGINYGYTF
TRBJ2-5,TRBV7-9,16,CASSAWKRGPKETQYF
TRBJ2-3,TRBV9,13,CASSALVADTQYF
TRBJ1-1,TRBV28,14,CASSPPGQAHEAFF
TRBJ1-6,TRBV12-5,14,CASGFTGGGSPLHF
TRBJ2-3,TRBV5-8,18,CASSFPLAGGPVVDTQYF
TRBJ1-6,TRBV24-1,13,CATSRDSNSPLHF